Listed below are T cell receptor beta chains from one sample, sequenced in a study of blood T cells in healthy people across ages. TCRdb independently ran MiXCR on the 5' RACE reads; one entry per CDR3 protein. The sample contains approximately 670,000 distinct CDR3 sequences, around two fifths of which appear only once. Sequencing was performed on blood. These TCRs come from an older man in good health. Both conserved end residues are part of each CDR3. Expanded clones are given a class, and other clones once, few, many or no size at all.

>12|.|TRBV12-3/TRBV12-4
CASSSRTDEQFF
>14|once|TRBV7-2
CASSVRTGGNGYTF
>15|once|TRBV20-1
CSARDRKRVDTEAFF
>15|.|TRBV20-1
CSANPRVGVTDTQYF
>14|few|TRBV12-3/TRBV12-4
CASSLNSVGETQYF
>13|many|TRBV6-2/TRBV6-3
CASSYSAAPEEYF
>15|.|TRBV4-3
CASSQEGSSNSPLHF
>16|many|TRBV5-1
CASTSRGRTGAYEQYF
>16|.|TRBV7-3
CASSSLRETAKNIQYF
>15|few|TRBV6-2/TRBV6-3
CASSSDSRGIYGYTF
>14|few|TRBV6-5
CASSYARWTDTQYF
>17|.|TRBV7-2
CASSTRTGGSGANVLTF
>16|once|TRBV11-2
CASSLSLYDSYNEQFF
>16|.|TRBV5-1
CASSPRDRTITDTQYF
>13|once|TRBV4-1
CASSQGATGELFF
>14|few|TRBV7-2
CASSLEIAKNIQYF
>14|.|TRBV9
CASSGVQGSHGYTF
>13|few|TRBV6-6
CASKETSRGEQFF
>16|few|TRBV15
CATSREGGTGANVLTF
>14|.|TRBV7-2
CASSLAVSSGEQYF
>15|.|TRBV7-2
CASSLGNSGTTEAFF
>14|.|TRBV28
CASSPPTAPYEQYF
>14|.|TRBV4-2
CASRPTGLNTEAFF
>14|few|TRBV20-1
CSAERTSNIETQYF
>12|.|TRBV20-1
CSVETRSYGYTF
>15|.|TRBV12-3/TRBV12-4
CASSKGGGLNQPQHF
>16|many|TRBV20-1
CSARRRLAGVTDTQYF
>18|many|TRBV5-1
CASSLGSTGLAGTDTQYF
>19|.|TRBV4-3
CASSQDSNHPGQIISVLFF
>12|many|TRBV4-2
CASSQGVTTQYF
>16|.|TRBV6-1
CASRTGTSGSPDTQYF
>11|.|TRBV28
CASGRRDTQYF
>16|few|TRBV28
CASRSWGTGFLDTQYF
>11|few|TRBV7-2
CASSPQREQYF
>16|many|TRBV20-1
CSARALAGGSTDTQYF
>14|.|TRBV20-1
CSALSGSRYNEQFF
>13|.|TRBV7-2
CATRVSNTDTQYF
>14|.|TRBV10-3
CAISRGGDTDTQYF
>15|.|TRBV10-3
CAISGKRGSTDTQYF
>13|.|TRBV5-1
CASSLGVDEKLFF
>17|.|TRBV20-1
CSARDNSASGGEDTQYF
>16|.|TRBV27
CASSSNLAGGVNEQFF
>16|few|TRBV6-5
CASSRSGTVGNQPQHF
>18|.|TRBV5-1
CASSLAASGSQTIYEQYF
>16|few|TRBV13
CASSLVDRGSHYEQYF
>15|.|TRBV6-2/TRBV6-3
CASSYLDRGTDTQYF
>19|.|TRBV6-2/TRBV6-3
CASSSYVKVGDRELNEQFF
>14|few|TRBV7-2
CASASRQATDTQYF
>16|.|TRBV7-6
CASSAPRGPSTDTQYF
>14|.|TRBV28
CASSWGRGQETQYF
>14|few|TRBV7-9
CASSVVAGGYEQYF
>15|few|TRBV7-2
CASSLVKQNNSPLHF
>17|few|TRBV6-5
CASSYPSPGSGANVLTF
>17|.|TRBV27
CASSLRSGRRPGNEQFF
>12|.|TRBV5-6
CASSLGLDGYTF